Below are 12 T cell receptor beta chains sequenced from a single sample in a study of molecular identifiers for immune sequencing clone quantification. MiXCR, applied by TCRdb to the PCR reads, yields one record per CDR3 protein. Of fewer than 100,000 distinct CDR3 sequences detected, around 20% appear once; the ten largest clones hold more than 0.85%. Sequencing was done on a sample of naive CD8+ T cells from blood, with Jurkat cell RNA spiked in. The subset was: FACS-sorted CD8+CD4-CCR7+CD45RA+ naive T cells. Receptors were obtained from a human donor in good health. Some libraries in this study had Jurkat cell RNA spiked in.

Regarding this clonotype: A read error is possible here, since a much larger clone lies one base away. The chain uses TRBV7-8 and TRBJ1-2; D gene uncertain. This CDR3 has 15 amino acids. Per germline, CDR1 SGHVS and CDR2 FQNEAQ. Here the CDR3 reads CASSFLYEGLYGCTF. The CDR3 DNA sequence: TGTGCCAGCAGCTTCCTATATGAGGGCTTATATGGCTGCACCTTC.

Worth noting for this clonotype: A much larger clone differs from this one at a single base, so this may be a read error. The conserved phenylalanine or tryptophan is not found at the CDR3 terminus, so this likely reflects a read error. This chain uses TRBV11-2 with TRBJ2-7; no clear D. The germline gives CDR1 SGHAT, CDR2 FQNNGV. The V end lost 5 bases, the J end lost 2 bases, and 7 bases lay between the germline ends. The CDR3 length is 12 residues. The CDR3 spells CASSLYPYEQYL. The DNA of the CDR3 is TGTGCCAGCAGCCTATACCCCTACGAGCAGTACCTC.

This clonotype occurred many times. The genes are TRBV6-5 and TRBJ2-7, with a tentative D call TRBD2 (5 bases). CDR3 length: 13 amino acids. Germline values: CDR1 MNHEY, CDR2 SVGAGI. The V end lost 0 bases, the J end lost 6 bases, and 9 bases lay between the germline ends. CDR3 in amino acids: CASSYSAGVEQYF. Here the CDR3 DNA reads TGTGCCAGCAGTTACTCCGCCGGGGTCGAGCAGTACTTC.

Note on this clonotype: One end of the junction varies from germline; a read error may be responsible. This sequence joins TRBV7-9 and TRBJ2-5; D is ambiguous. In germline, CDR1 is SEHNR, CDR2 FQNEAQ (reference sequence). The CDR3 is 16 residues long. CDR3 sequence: CASSYELHDWRETQHF. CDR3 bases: TGTGCCAGCAGCTACGAGCTTCATGATTGGCGAGAGACCCAGCACTTC.

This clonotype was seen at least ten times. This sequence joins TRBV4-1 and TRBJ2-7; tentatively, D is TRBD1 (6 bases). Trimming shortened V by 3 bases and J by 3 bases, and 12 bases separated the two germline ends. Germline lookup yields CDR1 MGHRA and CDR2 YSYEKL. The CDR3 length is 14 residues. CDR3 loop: CASSQDQGIYEQYF. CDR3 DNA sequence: TGCGCCAGCAGCCAGGATCAGGGGATCTACGAGCAGTACTTC.

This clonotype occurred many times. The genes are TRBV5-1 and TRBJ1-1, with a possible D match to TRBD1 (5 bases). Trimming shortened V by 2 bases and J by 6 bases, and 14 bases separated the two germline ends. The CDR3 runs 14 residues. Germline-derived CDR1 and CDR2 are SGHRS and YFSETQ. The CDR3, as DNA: TGCGCCAGCAGCTTCTTTCCAGGGAGCGCTGAAGCTTTCTTT. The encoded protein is CASSFFPGSAEAFF.

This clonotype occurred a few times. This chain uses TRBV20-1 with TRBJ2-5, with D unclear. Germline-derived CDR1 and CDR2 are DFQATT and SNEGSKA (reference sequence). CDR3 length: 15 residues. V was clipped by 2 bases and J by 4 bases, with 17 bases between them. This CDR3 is CSARPSVPFAETQYF. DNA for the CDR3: TGCAGTGCTAGACCTTCCGTCCCATTCGCAGAGACCCAGTACTTC.

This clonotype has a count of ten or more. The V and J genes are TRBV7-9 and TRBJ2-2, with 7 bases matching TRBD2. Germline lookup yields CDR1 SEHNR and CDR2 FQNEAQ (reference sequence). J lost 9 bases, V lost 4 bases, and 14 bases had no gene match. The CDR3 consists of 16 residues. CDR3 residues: CASSYPPSGTSRELFF. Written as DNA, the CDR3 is TGTGCCAGCAGCTACCCCCCTAGCGGAACCTCCCGGGAGCTGTTTTTT.

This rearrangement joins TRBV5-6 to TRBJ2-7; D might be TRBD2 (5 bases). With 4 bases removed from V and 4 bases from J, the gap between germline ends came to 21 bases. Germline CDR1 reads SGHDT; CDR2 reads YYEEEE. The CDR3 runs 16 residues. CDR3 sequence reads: CASSRDTRTNPYEQYF. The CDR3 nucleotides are TGTGCCAGCAGCCGTGATACTAGGACCAACCCTTACGAGCAGTACTTC.

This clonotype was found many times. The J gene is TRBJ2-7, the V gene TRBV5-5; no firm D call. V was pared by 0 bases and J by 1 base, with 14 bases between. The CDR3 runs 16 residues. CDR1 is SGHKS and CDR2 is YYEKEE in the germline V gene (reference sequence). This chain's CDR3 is CASSLAVGIGSYEQYF. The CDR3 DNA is TGTGCCAGCAGCTTGGCCGTAGGGATAGGGTCCTACGAGCAGTACTTC.

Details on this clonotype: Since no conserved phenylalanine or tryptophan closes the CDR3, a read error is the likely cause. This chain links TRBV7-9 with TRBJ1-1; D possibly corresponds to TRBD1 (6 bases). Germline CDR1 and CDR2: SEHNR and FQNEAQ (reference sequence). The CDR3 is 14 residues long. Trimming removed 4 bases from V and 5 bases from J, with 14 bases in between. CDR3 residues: CASSSRQGRTEAFL. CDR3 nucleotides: TGTGCCAGCAGCTCCCGGCAGGGGAGGACTGAAGCTTTCCTT.

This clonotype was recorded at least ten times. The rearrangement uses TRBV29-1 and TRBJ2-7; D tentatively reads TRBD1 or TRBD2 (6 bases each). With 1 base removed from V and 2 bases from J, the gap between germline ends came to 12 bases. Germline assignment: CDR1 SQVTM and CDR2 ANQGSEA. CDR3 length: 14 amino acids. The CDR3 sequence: CSVEVRGRPYEQYF. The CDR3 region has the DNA TGCAGCGTTGAAGTACGGGGGCGACCCTACGAGCAGTACTTC.